These 13 T cell receptor beta chains were sequenced from one sample in a study of T-cell memory formation after mild COVID-19. One entry per CDR3 protein results from TCRdb running MiXCR on the 5' RACE reads. The table shows around 450,000 distinct CDR3 sequences, with 20% occurring only once. Sample: PBMCs or a T cell subset sorted from them (not recorded which). The source of these receptors is an adult woman who had mild COVID-19 (a few samples of this study predate the infection). Cell type and time point are not known.

The chain has TRBV7-3 and TRBJ1-1; unclear D gene. Germline loops: CDR1 SGHTA, CDR2 FQGTGA. CDR3 length: 14 amino acids. Deletions cut 5 bases from V and 3 bases from J, with 13 bases between. CDR3 sequence reads: CASSPEDGDTEAFF. The DNA for the CDR3 is TGTGCCAGCAGCCCGGAGGATGGAGACACTGAAGCTTTCTTT.

Only a few counts were recorded for this clonotype. The chain combines TRBV6-2 or TRBV6-3 with TRBJ1-1; perhaps TRBD1 as D (6 bases). Germline assignment: CDR1 MNHEY and CDR2 SVGEGT. The CDR3 extends over 15 amino acids. The V and J ends lost 4 bases and 1 base respectively, with 13 bases between them. The CDR3 bases are TGTGCCAGCAGTTCCCGGACAGAGTCGAACACTGAAGCTTTCTTT. Amino acid sequence: CASSSRTESNTEAFF.

This clonotype has only a few counts. The rearrangement joins TRBV12-3 or TRBV12-4 to TRBJ2-1, with D possibly TRBD1 on 7 matching bases. Trimming left V 4 bases short and J 3 bases short, with 13 bases between. CDR3 size: 15 residues. CDR3 nucleotides: TGTGCCAGCAGTTCGGGGGACAGCGGCTACAATGAGCAGTTCTTC. Protein product: CASSSGDSGYNEQFF.

This rearrangement joins TRBV4-2 to TRBJ2-2, with 7 bases that match TRBD1. Trimming cost V 3 bases and J 5 bases; bases outside gene matches: 6. The CDR3 loop spans 15 amino acids. In germline, CDR1 is LGHNA, CDR2 YNFKEQ. Written as DNA, the CDR3 is TGTGCCAGCAGCCATTATACAGGGGAAACCGGGGAGCTGTTTTTT. Encoded protein: CASSHYTGETGELFF.

In this sample, this clonotype turned up once. The rearrangement uses TRBV2 and TRBJ1-2; possibly TRBD1 for D (5 bases). The V and J ends lost 7 bases and 4 bases respectively, with 19 bases between them. The CDR3 has 15 amino acids. CDR1 SNHLY and CDR2 FYNNEI come from the germline V gene. CDR3 sequence (DNA): TGTGCCAGCACTAAGCCAGGGCGGGGGACCTATGGCTACACCTTC. It is translated as CASTKPGRGTYGYTF. Together with reference TRBV2 and TRBJ1-2, the CDR3 gives the full variable domain: EPEVTQTPSHQVTQMGQEVILRCVPISNHLYFYWYRQILGQKVEFLVSFYNNEISEKSEIFDDQFSVERPDGSNFTLKIRSTKLEDSAMYFCASTKPGRGTYGYTFGSGTRLTVV.

The rearrangement uses TRBV19 and TRBJ1-5; unclear D gene. Trimming pared 8 bases from V and 7 bases from J, leaving 12 bases between. CDR1 LNHDA and CDR2 SQIVND come from the germline V gene (reference sequence). This CDR3 region has 12 residues. The CDR3, as DNA: TGTGCCAGTCGGATGGGTATACAGCCCCAGCATTTT. Its translation: CASRMGIQPQHF.

This clonotype was seen a handful of times. The CDR3 loop is CSVRDQPYNEQFF. The CDR3, as DNA: TGCAGCGTCCGGGACCAACCTTATAATGAGCAGTTCTTC. The chain carries TRBV29-1 and TRBJ2-1, with D perhaps being TRBD1 or TRBD2 (5 bases each). The CDR3 consists of 13 residues. V was pared by 6 bases and J by 7 bases, with 16 bases between. Germline V gives CDR1 SQVTM, CDR2 ANQGSEA.

This clonotype has more than one count but fewer than ten. The rearrangement uses TRBV20-1 and TRBJ2-3; possible D gene TRBD2, 5 bases. Trimming left V 3 bases short and J 4 bases short, with 11 bases between. Per the germline V gene, CDR1 is DFQATT and CDR2 is SNEGSKA (reference sequence). The CDR3 spans 13 residues. The CDR3 region has the DNA TGCAGTGCTAGTGTCAGCGGAGCAGATACGCAGTATTTT. Protein sequence: CSASVSGADTQYF.

This rearrangement joins TRBV12-3 or TRBV12-4 to TRBJ2-7; possibly TRBD1 for D (6 bases). The V end was cut by 7 bases, the J end by 3 bases, with 13 bases between. The CDR3 runs to 13 residues. CDR3 protein: CASKFRDNYEQYF. The CDR3 DNA sequence: TGTGCCAGCAAATTCCGGGACAACTACGAGCAGTACTTC.

A few counts support this clonotype. The chain uses TRBV24-1 and TRBJ1-2, with D unresolved. The CDR3 covers 15 residues. CDR1 and CDR2 (germline): KGHDR, SFDVKD. V lost 4 bases and J lost 4, with 15 bases in between. This CDR3 is CATSDPNPGSYGYTF. CDR3 sequence (DNA): TGTGCCACCAGTGACCCTAATCCCGGGTCCTATGGCTACACCTTC.

The chain uses TRBV11-2 and TRBJ2-6; 7 bases map to TRBD1. The length of the CDR3 is 19 residues. Germline CDR1 SGHAT, CDR2 FQNNGV. J was trimmed by 0 bases and V by 5 bases; bases with no gene match: 13. This CDR3 is CASSPSRGPRSSGANVLTF. As DNA, the CDR3 is TGTGCCAGCAGCCCTTCTAGGGGGCCAAGGAGCTCTGGGGCCAACGTCCTGACTTTC. The entire variable domain, with the rest obtained from reference TRBV11-2 and TRBJ2-6, is as follows: EAGVAQSPRYKIIEKRQSVAFWCNPISGHATLYWYQQILGQGPKLLIQFQNNGVVDDSQLPKDRFSAERLKGVDSTLKIQPAKLEDSAVYLCASSPSRGPRSSGANVLTFGAGSRLTVL.

This clonotype was picked up a small number of times. The rearrangement joins TRBV4-1 to TRBJ2-6; D call uncertain. Germline loops: CDR1 MGHRA, CDR2 YSYEKL. The CDR3 covers 13 residues. The V and J ends lost 4 bases and 4 bases respectively, with 5 bases between them. CDR3: CASSPPGANVLTF. DNA for the CDR3: TGCGCCAGCAGCCCACCCGGGGCCAACGTCCTGACTTTC.

The chain couples TRBV5-1 to TRBJ2-7; D gene ambiguous. Germline assignment: CDR1 SGHRS and CDR2 YFSETQ. The CDR3 totals 14 residues. Trimming removed 0 bases at V and 0 bases at J, with 7 bases between. The CDR3: CASSLARSSYEQYF. The CDR3 DNA sequence: TGCGCCAGCAGCTTGGCCAGGAGCTCCTACGAGCAGTACTTC.